This TCR beta chain appears in the sequencing data of a study of CD8+ T cells in alopecia areata. Study background: Those patients who were treated received oral tofacitinib, which was given at 5 to 10 mg twice daily for moderate-to-severe alopecia areata.

A note on this clone: Its specificity is not known.

Extraction of RNA preceded its reverse transcription into cDNA, which served as the sequencing template. Here immunoSEQ multiplex PCR was the method, and the copy in TCRdb shows in-frame clones only, minus some. The sample lists roughly 19,000 clones, around 62% occurring once. Findings and limits, study-wide: Alopecia totalis/universalis scalp especially showed more expanded CD8+ clones than normal scalp.

Individuals with alopecia areata gave both lesional scalp punch biopsies and peripheral blood for collection. This sample comprised skin, obtained at week 0. The TCR was taken from a human donor with alopecia areata.

The CDR3 region is CASSYSLTRDSPLHF. The CDR3 coding sequence is TGTGCCAGCAGTTACTCACTTACCAGGGATTCACCCCTCCACTTT. The chain employs TRBV6-6 and TRBJ1-6; tentative D call: TRBD1 (5 bases). The germline V and J ends were trimmed by 0 bases and 8 bases, with 11 bases remaining between them. This CDR3 comprises 15 residues. Per germline, CDR1 MNHNY and CDR2 SVGAGI (reference sequence).